The clone carrying this TCR beta chain has at least ten counts. Its antigen remains unknown. Germline values: CDR1 MNHEY, CDR2 SMNVEV (reference sequence). CDR3 size: 12 residues. Trimming took off 3 bases at V and 3 bases at J, with 3 bases between the two ends. This sample was taken from a study of T-cell reconstitution after alpha-beta-depleted transplantation in children. Study observations and caveats: By about two months after transplant, alpha-beta T cells reportedly arose from several hundred graft clones that had expanded.

Unique molecular identifiers were incorporated when the TCRbeta library was constructed. TCRdb recomputed calls from the PCR reads with MiXCR, one row per CDR3 protein. The repertoire holds roughly 500,000 distinct CDR3 sequences, with roughly 10% as singletons. The clonotype comes from a child younger than 10 with inherited bone marrow failure, due to receive a stem cell transplant. The source material was PBMCs, sampled before TCRalphabeta/CD19-depleted stem cell transplant. The chain combines TRBV27 with TRBJ1-5, with D unresolved. The CDR3 protein is CASSFPNQPQHF. CDR3 nucleotide sequence: TGTGCCAGCAGTTTCCCCAATCAGCCCCAGCATTTT.